These T cell receptor beta chains were read from a single sample in a study of low-dose radiotherapy and immunotherapy resistance in tumors. TCRdb ran MiXCR on the reads and lists one entry per CDR3 protein. The sample has some 100,000 distinct CDR3 sequences; 20% to 25% are singletons. The source was PBMCs, collected after low-dose radiotherapy plus immunotherapy. The source is a female donor with ovarian cancer. Each CDR3 is given with its conserved first and last residue. The order of the fields is J gene, V gene, D gene, clone size, CDR3 protein, CDR3 DNA. The D gene is left open where the match is weak. A row's size may be missing; if present it is once, few, many or a size class.

>TRBJ2-1|TRBV24-1|TRBD1|many
CATSDLGTGDENEQFF
TGTGCCACCAGTGATTTAGGGACAGGGGATGAGAATGAGCAGTTCTTC
>TRBJ2-1|TRBV20-1|NA|many
CSATRTSSYNEQFF
TGCAGTGCAACAAGGACCAGCTCCTACAATGAGCAGTTCTTC
>TRBJ2-4|TRBV6-8|NA|many
CASSPIEGTQYF
TGTGCCAGCAGTCCGATCGAGGGAACTCAGTACTTC
>TRBJ2-4|TRBV30|TRBD2|NA
CAWSAGTSGSALWF
TGTGCCTGGAGTGCCGGGACTAGCGGGAGCGCGCTCTGGTTC
>TRBJ2-3|TRBV10-3|TRBD2|NA
CAIGELAGYTDTQYF
TGTGCCATCGGGGAACTAGCGGGGTACACAGATACGCAGTATTTT
>TRBJ1-2|TRBV6-2/TRBV6-3|NA|many
CASSYGGHYGYTF
TGTGCCAGCAGTTACGGGGGACACTATGGCTACACCTTC
>TRBJ2-5|TRBV12-3/TRBV12-4|NA|NA
CASSPKTGSYQETQYF
TGTGCCAGCAGTCCCAAGACAGGCTCGTACCAAGAGACCCAGTACTTC
>TRBJ2-7|TRBV7-2|TRBD2|many
CASSLGNSGRTYEQYF
TGTGCCAGCAGCTTAGGGAATAGCGGGAGGACCTACGAGCAGTACTTC
>TRBJ1-1|TRBV7-3|TRBD1|NA
CASSPHEGARGTEAFF
TGTGCCAGCAGCCCCCATGAGGGGGCGCGGGGCACTGAAGCTTTCTTT
>TRBJ2-2|TRBV19|NA|NA
CASTRGWGARTGELFF
TGTGCCAGTACCCGAGGTTGGGGGGCGCGCACCGGGGAGCTGTTTTTT
>TRBJ2-1|TRBV2|NA|many
CASSEDRYNEQFF
TGTGCCAGCAGTGAAGACAGGTACAATGAGCAGTTCTTC
>TRBJ2-7|TRBV28|NA|many
CASRRGGFYEQYF
TGTGCCAGCAGAAGGGGCGGATTCTACGAGCAGTACTTC
>TRBJ2-5|TRBV12-3/TRBV12-4|TRBD2|many
CASSLNSGGLLQETQYF
TGTGCCAGCAGTTTGAACAGCGGGGGCCTTCTACAAGAGACCCAGTACTTC
>TRBJ1-5|TRBV6-2/TRBV6-3|TRBD1|many
CASSTRDRASNQPQHF
TGTGCCAGCAGTACCCGGGACAGGGCTAGCAATCAGCCCCAGCATTTT
>TRBJ1-6|TRBV20-1|NA|many
CSASAGFRHSPLHF
TGCAGTGCTAGCGCAGGGTTCAGACATTCACCCCTCCACTTT
>TRBJ2-1|TRBV4-2|TRBD1|many
CASSLRDRDNEQFF
TGTGCCAGCAGCCTCCGGGACAGAGACAATGAGCAGTTCTTC